One and the same sample provided the 17 T cell receptor beta chains below, sequenced in a study of CD8 T cells in Susac syndrome. Random-hexamer reverse transcription was applied to roughly 0.45 to 1 ug RNA. TCRdb re-derived calls from the immunoSEQ multiplex PCR reads in MiXCR, one entry per CDR3 protein. The profile shows just over 150,000 distinct CDR3 sequences, around 95% of them singletons. The sequenced sample was CD8+ T cells from PBMCs. Every receptor here comes from a human donor with multiple sclerosis.

This sequence joins TRBV12-3 or TRBV12-4 and TRBJ2-2; a weak D match, TRBD2 (6 bases). The CDR3 totals 14 residues. V shed 10 bases and J shed 1 base, with 13 bases lying between them. For the CDR3, the DNA is TGTGCCACCCTGGAGGGGTTGAACACCGGGGAGCTGTTTTTT. It specifies CATLEGLNTGELFF.

The chain carries TRBV2 and TRBJ2-2; 9 nucleotides match TRBD1. Germline V lookup: CDR1 SNHLY, CDR2 FYNNEI. The CDR3 has 17 amino acids. The ends lost 3 bases at V and 0 bases at J; junction bases unmatched: 5. In DNA form, the CDR3 reads TGTGCCAGCAGTGAGTTTCGGGACAGGGCGAACACCGGGGAGCTGTTTTTT. This sequence encodes CASSEFRDRANTGELFF.

The chain recombines TRBV2 with TRBJ2-7, with D perhaps being TRBD1 or TRBD2 (5 bases each). This CDR3 is built from 13 residues. V was clipped by 1 base and J by 4 bases, with 8 bases between them. Germline loops: CDR1 SNHLY, CDR2 FYNNEI. Here the CDR3 reads CASSEGGVYEQYV. The CDR3 coding sequence is TGTGCCAGCAGTGAAGGAGGGGTTTACGAGCAGTACGTC.

This clonotype was observed a single time. The V and J genes are TRBV6-6 and TRBJ1-2; D may be TRBD1 (5 bases). Germline V gene data show CDR1 as MNHNY and CDR2 as SVGAGI (reference sequence). The CDR3 extends over 15 amino acids. Trimming took off 0 bases at V and 7 bases at J, with 15 bases between the two ends. The CDR3 here is CASSYSPRGQGGYTF. DNA of the CDR3: TGTGCCAGCAGTTACTCCCCTCGAGGGCAGGGTGGCTACACCTTC.

The chain employs TRBV15 and TRBJ2-7, with unresolved D. The germline V gene has CDR1 LNHNV and CDR2 YYDKDF (reference sequence). The CDR3 is made up of 12 amino acids. Trimming stripped 1 base from V and 3 bases from J, with 4 bases between. The CDR3 DNA is TGTGCCACCAGCAGAGGCGGCTACGAGCAGTACTTC. It translates to CATSRGGYEQYF.

The chain joins TRBV5-1 to TRBJ2-3; 12 nucleotides match TRBD2. The CDR3 runs to 18 residues. Trimming cost V 0 bases and J 14 bases; bases outside gene matches: 19. Germline CDR1 SGHRS, CDR2 YFSETQ. This CDR3 is CASSLASFKSGTSGFVYF. The CDR3 nucleotides are TGCGCCAGCAGCTTGGCCTCTTTTAAGTCAGGGACTAGCGGGTTTGTGTATTTT. The entire variable domain, with the rest obtained from reference TRBV5-1 and TRBJ2-3, is as follows: KAGVTQTPRYLIKTRGQQVTLSCSPISGHRSVSWYQQTPGQGLQFLFEYFSETQRNKGNFPGRFSGRQFSNSRSEMNVSTLELGDSALYLCASSLASFKSGTSGFVYFGPGTRLTVL.

This clonotype was seen once. The rearrangement joins TRBV9 to TRBJ2-1, with 7 bases that match TRBD2. This CDR3 has 15 residues. After removal of 4 bases from V and 0 bases from J, the junction contained 4 bases not matched to a gene. CDR1 is SGDLS, CDR2 YYNGEE, per germline. The CDR3 is CASSTRGSSYNEQFF. The DNA of the CDR3 is TGTGCCAGCAGCACCCGCGGGAGCTCCTACAATGAGCAGTTCTTC.

This sequence joins TRBV7-6 and TRBJ2-3; D is possibly TRBD1 (5 bases). The germline V gene has CDR1 SGHVS and CDR2 FNYEAQ. V shed 3 bases and J shed 4 bases, with 17 bases lying between them. The CDR3 runs to 16 residues. CDR3 sequence (DNA): TGTGCCAGCAGCTTGATAGACTTAGGGGAACCAGATACGCAGTATTTT. Its translation: CASSLIDLGEPDTQYF.

The chain links TRBV13 to TRBJ1-2; 8 bases match TRBD1. Germline V gene lookup returns CDR1 PRHDT and CDR2 FYEKMQ (reference sequence). The length of the CDR3 is 13 residues. The trim removed 4 bases at V and 8 bases at J, leaving 6 bases unmatched. This CDR3 is CASSSQGATGYTF. The CDR3 bases are TGTGCCAGCAGCTCCCAGGGGGCGACAGGCTACACCTTC.

This clonotype has just one count. The gene calls are TRBV29-1 and TRBJ2-1, with 8 positions matching TRBD2. The ends lost 2 bases at V and 1 base at J; junction bases unmatched: 1. Germline lookup yields CDR1 SQVTM and CDR2 ANQGSEA. The CDR3 extends over 14 amino acids. This CDR3 is CSVEQRESYNEQFF. The CDR3, as DNA: TGCAGCGTTGAACAGCGGGAGTCCTACAATGAGCAGTTCTTC.

A few counts support this clonotype. The J gene is TRBJ1-1, the V gene TRBV11-2, with TRBD1 matching 10 bases. The V and J ends lost 0 bases and 3 bases, in that order; junction bases with no gene match: 1. The germline gives CDR1 SGHAT, CDR2 FQNNGV. The CDR3 has 15 amino acids. As DNA, the CDR3 is TGTGCCAGCAGCTTAGAGGGACAGGGGTACACTGAAGCTTTCTTT. Encoded protein: CASSLEGQGYTEAFF.

This clonotype was counted a single time. The chain joins TRBV6-4 to TRBJ1-6; 9 bases are shared with TRBD1. The CDR3 sequence is 14 residues long. CDR1 and CDR2 (germline): MRHNA, SNTAGT. V shed 4 bases, J shed 10 bases, and the junction held 5 bases outside the gene matches. In DNA form, the CDR3 reads TGTGCCAGCAGTGGCTCGACAGGGGGATCACCCCTCCACTTT. Amino acids: CASSGSTGGSPLHF.

The chain has TRBV7-3 and TRBJ2-5; 10 nucleotides align to TRBD2. The V gene's germline CDR1 is SGHTA and CDR2 FQGTGA. The CDR3 consists of 16 residues. Trimming at V came to 4 bases and at J to 5 bases, leaving 10 bases not matched to a gene. The CDR3 here is CASSSTSGQLGETQYF. The DNA of the CDR3 is TGTGCCAGCAGCTCGACTAGCGGGCAACTCGGGGAGACCCAGTACTTC.

The chain employs TRBV15 and TRBJ1-2; D is uncertain. The V end was cut by 3 bases, the J end by 5 bases, with 13 bases between. Germline CDR1 LNHNV, CDR2 YYDKDF (reference sequence). This CDR3 has 14 amino acids. The CDR3 sequence: CATSSRGPLYGYTF. The CDR3 DNA reads as TGTGCCACCAGCAGTCGAGGGCCCTTATATGGCTACACCTTC. The full variable domain, its missing parts supplied by reference TRBV15 and TRBJ1-2, is DAMVIQNPRYQVTQFGKPVTLSCSQTLNHNVMYWYQQKSSQAPKLLFHYYDKDFNNEADTPDNFQSRRPNTSFCFLDIRSPGLGDTAMYLCATSSRGPLYGYTFGSGTRLTVV.

V is TRBV9 and J is TRBJ2-3, with TRBD2 identical over 7 bases. CDR3 length: 16 residues. Trimming at V came to 3 bases and at J to 2 bases, leaving 9 bases not matched to a gene. The V gene's germline CDR1 is SGDLS and CDR2 YYNGEE. The CDR3 DNA sequence: TGTGCCAGCAGCGCGGGGGGTACTATCCACACAGATACGCAGTATTTT. Translation: CASSAGGTIHTDTQYF.

The rearrangement joins TRBV19 to TRBJ2-1, with a possible D match to TRBD2 (5 bases). Trimming removed 8 bases at V and 0 bases at J, with 11 bases between. This CDR3 spans 14 amino acids. Per the germline V gene, CDR1 is LNHDA and CDR2 is SQIVND (reference sequence). CDR3 DNA: TGTGCCAGTCATAGCGCGAGCTCCTACAATGAGCAGTTCTTC. Translated, it gives CASHSASSYNEQFF.

V usage is TRBV7-2 and J usage is TRBJ2-5, with 8 bases matching TRBD2. The CDR3 is made up of 15 amino acids. Germline CDR1 is SGHTA and CDR2 is FQGNSA. With V trimmed by 4 bases and J by 1 base, 5 bases remained unmatched. CDR3 sequence (DNA): TGTGCCAGCAGCTCCACTAGCGGAGTCCAAGAGACCCAGTACTTC. The encoded protein is CASSSTSGVQETQYF.